This T cell receptor (beta chain) was recovered during a study of cytomegalovirus exposure and HLA in healthy donors. Germline-derived CDR1 and CDR2 are DFQATT and SNEGSKA (reference sequence). V lost 8 bases and J 2 bases, leaving 6 bases between the germline ends. This CDR3 region has 10 residues. Primers: 60 Vbeta forward and 13 Jbeta reverse. Produced via immunoSEQ multiplex PCR; TCRdb's table is partial and in-frame only. The sample holds roughly 180,000 clones, approximately 88% seen once. This chain links TRBV20-1 with TRBJ1-1; D not resolved. The sequence was obtained from a boy between 10 and 17 years old in good health and CMV-seronegative. The specimen sequenced was PBMCs. The CDR3 sequence is CSSQNTEAFF. The CDR3 DNA is TGCAGTTCACAAAACACTGAAGCTTTCTTT.